This entry describes one T cell receptor (beta chain). The data are from a study of immune evolution from preneoplasia to lung adenocarcinoma. Only in-frame clones appear in the TCRdb table, and some are missing; sequencing was by immunoSEQ multiplex PCR. The data show approximately 6,000 clones, around 77% seen once. Germline CDR1 and CDR2: GTSNPN and SVGIG (reference sequence). Trimming left V 0 bases short and J 2 bases short, with 13 bases between. The CDR3 consists of 15 residues. This chain links TRBV30 with TRBJ1-2; D is uncertain. The origin of this receptor is a person in their sixties or seventies with lung adenocarcinoma. The sequencing input was FFPE minimally invasive lung adenocarcinoma tissue. The DNA for the CDR3 is TGTGCCTGGAGTGTATCGGGGAGTAAAAACTATGGCTACACCTTC. The encoded protein is CAWSVSGSKNYGYTF.